This TCR beta chain was identified in a study of OX40 agonist ivuxolimab in advanced cancers. The overall study: Patients assigned to dose escalation were diagnosed with hepatocellular carcinoma, melanoma, renal cell or head and neck cancer.

Method: immunoSEQ multiplex PCR; TCRdb's copy keeps in-frame clones and lacks some. The sample has 65,000 to 80,000 clones, 85% to 95% seen once. V was pared by 5 bases and J by 10 bases, with 6 bases of the junction left unmatched. The CDR3 sequence is 14 residues long. Germline values: CDR1 SEHNR, CDR2 FQNEAQ (reference sequence). The sequences come from CD4+ or CD8+ T cells sorted from blood, collected in a trial of the OX40 agonist ivuxolimab. The genes are TRBV7-9 and TRBJ1-6; 9 nucleotides line up with TRBD1. This receptor was obtained from an adult with an advanced solid tumor such as melanoma, head and neck, liver or kidney cancer. CDR3 region: CASSRGQGNSPLHF. The CDR3 coding sequence is TGTGCCAGCAGCCGGGGACAGGGTAACTCACCCCTCCACTTT.